This TCR beta chain was retrieved from a study of human T cells and chemical hapten exposure. J gave up 7 bases and V 5 bases, and 10 bases lay outside the gene matches. In germline, CDR1 is LNHDA, CDR2 SQIVND (reference sequence). The length of the CDR3 is 15 residues. Individual cDNA molecules each carried unique molecular identifiers attached by the library. TCRdb ran MiXCR on the RACE reads and lists one entry per CDR3 protein. The sample shows just under 350,000 distinct CDR3 sequences, approximately 6.9% of them seen only once. This clonotype was seen a handful of times. Documented time point: patch test 1, 2 weeks after DPC sensitization. Treatment meaning: therapeutic diphenylcyclopropenone sensitization with weekly scalp DPC.

This sequence joins TRBV19 and TRBJ2-1; 8 positions match TRBD2. The source of this sequence is a woman aged 18-29 years with alopecia areata. Some clones in this sample may be carry-over from other donors' samples. Material: whole blood, obtained in connection with sensitization to the hapten diphenylcyclopropenone (DPC). The CDR3 loop reads CASSPGTRSPNEQFF. In nucleotides, the CDR3 is TGTGCCAGTAGTCCCGGGACTAGGAGCCCTAATGAGCAGTTCTTC. The full variable domain, with the rest looked up from reference TRBV19 and TRBJ2-1, is DGGITQSPKYLFRKEGQNVTLSCEQNLNHDAMYWYRQDPGQGLRLIYYSQIVNDFQKGDIAEGYSVSREKKESFPLTVTSAQKNPTAFYLCASSPGTRSPNEQFFGPGTRLTVL.